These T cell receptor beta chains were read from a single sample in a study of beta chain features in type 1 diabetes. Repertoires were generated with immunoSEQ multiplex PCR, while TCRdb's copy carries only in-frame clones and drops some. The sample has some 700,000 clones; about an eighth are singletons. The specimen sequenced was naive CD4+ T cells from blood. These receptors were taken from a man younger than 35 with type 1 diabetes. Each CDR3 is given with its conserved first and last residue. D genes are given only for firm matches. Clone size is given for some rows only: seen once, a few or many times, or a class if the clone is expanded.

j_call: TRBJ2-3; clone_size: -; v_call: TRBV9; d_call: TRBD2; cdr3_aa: CASSVAGGPEDTQYF; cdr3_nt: TGTGCCAGCAGCGTAGCGGGGGGGCCGGAGGATACGCAGTATTTT
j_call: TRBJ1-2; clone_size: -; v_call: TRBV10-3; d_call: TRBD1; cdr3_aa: CAFSTGGSYGYTF; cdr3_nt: TGTGCCTTTTCGACAGGGGGTAGCTATGGCTACACCTTC
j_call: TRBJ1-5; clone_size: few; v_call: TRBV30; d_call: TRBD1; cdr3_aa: CAWSVGAGGQPQHF; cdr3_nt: TGTGCCTGGAGTGTTGGGGCAGGGGGGCAGCCCCAGCATTTT
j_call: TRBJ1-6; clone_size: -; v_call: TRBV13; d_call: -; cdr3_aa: CASSLQSSYNSPLHF; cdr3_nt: TGTGCCAGCAGCTTGCAGAGCTCCTATAATTCACCCCTCCACTTT
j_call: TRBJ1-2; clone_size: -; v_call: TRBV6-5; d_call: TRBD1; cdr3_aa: CASRTGEGGYTF; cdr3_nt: TGTGCCAGCAGGACAGGGGAGGGTGGCTACACCTTC
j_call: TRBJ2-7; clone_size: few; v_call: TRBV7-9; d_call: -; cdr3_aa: CASSLDGRVGEQYF; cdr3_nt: TGTGCCAGCAGCTTAGACGGCAGGGTGGGCGAGCAGTACTTC
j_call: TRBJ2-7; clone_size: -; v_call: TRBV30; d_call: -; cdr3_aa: CAWSEETWSSYEQYF; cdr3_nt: TGTGCCTGGAGTGAAGAGACCTGGAGCTCCTACGAGCAGTACTTC
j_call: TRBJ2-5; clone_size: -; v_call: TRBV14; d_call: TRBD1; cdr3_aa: CASSQDGVLSTGRETQYF; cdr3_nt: TGTGCCAGCAGCCAAGATGGTGTTTTGTCGACAGGGCGGGAGACCCAGTACTTC
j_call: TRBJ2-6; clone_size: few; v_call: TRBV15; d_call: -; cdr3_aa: CATSRDLGVGANVLTF; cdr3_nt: TGTGCCACCAGCAGAGATCTTGGGGTTGGGGCCAACGTCCTGACTTTC
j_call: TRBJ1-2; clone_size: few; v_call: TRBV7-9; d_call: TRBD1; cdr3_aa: CASSSGGSYGYTF; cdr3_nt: TGTGCCAGCAGCTCAGGGGGAAGCTATGGCTACACCTTC
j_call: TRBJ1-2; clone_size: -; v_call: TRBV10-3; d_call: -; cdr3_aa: CAISDPIGGYTF; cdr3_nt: TGTGCCATCAGTGACCCGATTGGGGGCTACACCTTC
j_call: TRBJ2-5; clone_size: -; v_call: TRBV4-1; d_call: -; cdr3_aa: CASSQGIKDVGKTQYF; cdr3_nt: TGCGCCAGCAGCCAAGGAATCAAGGATGTGGGGAAGACCCAGTACTTC
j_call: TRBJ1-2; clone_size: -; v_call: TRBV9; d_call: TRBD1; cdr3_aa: CASSVSTGVENGYTF; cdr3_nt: TGTGCCAGCAGCGTGAGTACAGGGGTCGAAAATGGCTACACCTTC
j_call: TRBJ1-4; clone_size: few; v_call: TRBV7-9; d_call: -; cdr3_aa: CAASDGGEVGFF; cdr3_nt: TGTGCAGCTTCGGACGGGGGCGAGGTGGGGTTTTTT
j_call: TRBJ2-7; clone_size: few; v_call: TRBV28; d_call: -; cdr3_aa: CASVPAGGLREQYF; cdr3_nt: TGTGCCAGCGTTCCCGCCGGGGGGCTACGTGAGCAGTACTTC
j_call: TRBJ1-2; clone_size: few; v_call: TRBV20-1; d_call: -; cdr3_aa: CSAIGVYGYTF; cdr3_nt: TGCAGTGCTATCGGGGTCTATGGCTACACCTTC
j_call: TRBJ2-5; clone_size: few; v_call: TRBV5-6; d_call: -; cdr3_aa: CASSFAETGGETQYF; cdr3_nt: TGTGCCAGCAGCTTTGCAGAGACTGGGGGGGAGACCCAGTACTTC